This TCR beta chain stems from a study of shared clonotypes between healthy human individuals. The V segment lost 5 bases and the J segment 1 base; nucleotides outside the gene matches: 7. In germline, CDR1 is SGHDT, CDR2 YYEEEE. There are 15 residues in the CDR3. The repertoire was sequenced with immunoSEQ multiplex PCR; TCRdb's copy has only in-frame clones and lacks some. The sample gives over a million clones, about 74% of which show up once; about 1.5% is in the top ten. Investigators divided CD4+ cells into CD45RA+ naive and CD45RA-negative memory subsets. Input material: memory CD4+ T cells sorted from blood. Subset denoted: CD45RA-negative fraction. The clonotype originates from a man aged 18 to 30 in good health. The J gene is TRBJ2-3, the V gene TRBV5-6; 7 nucleotides agree with TRBD1. DNA for the CDR3: TGTGCCAGCAGTCTGACAGGGCGGGGCACAGATACGCAGTATTTT. It translates to CASSLTGRGTDTQYF.